These 6 T cell receptor beta chains came from one sample sequenced in a study of blood T cell repertoires in COVID-19 (dated by TCRdb to the early 2020s). The library was prepared using the immunoSEQ multiplex PCR assay. The source is immuneACCESS, and TCRdb retained only in-frame sequences with V and J called. Part of the clones is not carried over; for the studies checked, unresolved V genes explain less than half of this, and the remainder is unexplained. A total of under 450,000 clones appear in this sample, approximately 86% of them only once. Clones ranked in the top ten supply roughly 7.2% of the sample. Sequenced: peripheral blood. These receptor sequences come from an older woman with COVID-19, enrolled during active disease.

This chain uses TRBV6-5 with TRBJ2-3; 7 bases align to TRBD2. Germline CDR1 and CDR2: MNHEY and SVGAGI. The J segment lost 5 bases and the V segment lost 11 bases, leaving 10 bases of the junction unmatched. The CDR3 consists of 13 residues. The CDR3 DNA reads as TGTGCCGCCCGACGGGACTACAAAGATACGCAGTATTTT. Residues: CAARRDYKDTQYF.

This chain joins TRBV11-3 and TRBJ2-3, with D uncertain. This CDR3 has 14 residues. V lost 1 base to trimming and J lost 7 bases, with 12 bases between them. CDR1 and CDR2 (germline): SGHNT, YENEEA. CDR3 coding DNA: TGTGCCAGCAGCTTAGCAGTCTCCGTGAATACGCAGTATTTT. Residues: CASSLAVSVNTQYF.

V is TRBV5-1 and J is TRBJ1-4; perhaps TRBD1 as D (6 bases). Germline V CDR1 and CDR2: SGHRS, YFSETQ. V was cut by 0 bases and J by 3 bases, with 21 bases left in between. This CDR3 is built from 19 residues. The CDR3 coding sequence is TGCGCCAGCAGCTTGGTTCCTCCCTGGCGGGGGGCGTCTAATGAAAAACTGTTTTTT. It encodes CASSLVPPWRGASNEKLFF.

CDR3 amino acids: CASSLVEGGQPQHF. CDR3 DNA: TGTGCCAGCAGCTTAGTAGAGGGAGGGCAGCCCCAGCATTTT. V gene TRBV7-2 combines with J gene TRBJ1-5, with D hard to call. This CDR3 region has 14 residues. From germline, CDR1 is SGHTA and CDR2 FQGNSA. Trimming took off 1 base at V and 7 bases at J, with 11 bases between the two ends.

The chain joins TRBV29-1 to TRBJ1-1; no reliable D call. The V gene lost 4 bases and the J gene lost 3 bases, with 15 bases spanning the gap. Germline loops: CDR1 SQVTM, CDR2 ANQGSEA. CDR3 length: 14 residues. CDR3 protein: CSVVVRGEDTEAFF. The DNA for the CDR3 is TGCAGCGTTGTGGTCCGGGGAGAGGACACTGAAGCTTTCTTT.

The genes are TRBV19 and TRBJ1-1; 7 nucleotides line up with TRBD1. The J segment lost 0 bases and the V segment lost 3 bases, leaving 7 bases of the junction unmatched. Germline V gene lookup returns CDR1 LNHDA and CDR2 SQIVND (reference sequence). This CDR3 region has 16 residues. Here the CDR3 reads CASSMGGQLVNTEAFF. Written as DNA, the CDR3 is TGTGCCAGTAGTATGGGGGGACAGTTGGTGAACACTGAAGCTTTCTTT.